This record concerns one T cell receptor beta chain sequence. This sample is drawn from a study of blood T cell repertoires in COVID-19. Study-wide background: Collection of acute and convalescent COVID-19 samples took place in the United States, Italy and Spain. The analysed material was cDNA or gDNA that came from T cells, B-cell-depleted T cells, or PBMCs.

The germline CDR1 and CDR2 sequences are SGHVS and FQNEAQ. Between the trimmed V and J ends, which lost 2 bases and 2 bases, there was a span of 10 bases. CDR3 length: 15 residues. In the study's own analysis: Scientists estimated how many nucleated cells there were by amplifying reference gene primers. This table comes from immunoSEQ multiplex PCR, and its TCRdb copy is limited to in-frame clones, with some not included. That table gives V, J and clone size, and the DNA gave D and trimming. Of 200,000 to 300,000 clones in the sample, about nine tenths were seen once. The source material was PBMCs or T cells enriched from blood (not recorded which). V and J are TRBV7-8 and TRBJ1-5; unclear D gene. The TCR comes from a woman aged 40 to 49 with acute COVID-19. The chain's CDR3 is CASSLSGLGNQPQHF. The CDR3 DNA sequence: TGTGCCAGCAGCTTATCGGGGTTAGGCAATCAGCCCCAGCATTTT.